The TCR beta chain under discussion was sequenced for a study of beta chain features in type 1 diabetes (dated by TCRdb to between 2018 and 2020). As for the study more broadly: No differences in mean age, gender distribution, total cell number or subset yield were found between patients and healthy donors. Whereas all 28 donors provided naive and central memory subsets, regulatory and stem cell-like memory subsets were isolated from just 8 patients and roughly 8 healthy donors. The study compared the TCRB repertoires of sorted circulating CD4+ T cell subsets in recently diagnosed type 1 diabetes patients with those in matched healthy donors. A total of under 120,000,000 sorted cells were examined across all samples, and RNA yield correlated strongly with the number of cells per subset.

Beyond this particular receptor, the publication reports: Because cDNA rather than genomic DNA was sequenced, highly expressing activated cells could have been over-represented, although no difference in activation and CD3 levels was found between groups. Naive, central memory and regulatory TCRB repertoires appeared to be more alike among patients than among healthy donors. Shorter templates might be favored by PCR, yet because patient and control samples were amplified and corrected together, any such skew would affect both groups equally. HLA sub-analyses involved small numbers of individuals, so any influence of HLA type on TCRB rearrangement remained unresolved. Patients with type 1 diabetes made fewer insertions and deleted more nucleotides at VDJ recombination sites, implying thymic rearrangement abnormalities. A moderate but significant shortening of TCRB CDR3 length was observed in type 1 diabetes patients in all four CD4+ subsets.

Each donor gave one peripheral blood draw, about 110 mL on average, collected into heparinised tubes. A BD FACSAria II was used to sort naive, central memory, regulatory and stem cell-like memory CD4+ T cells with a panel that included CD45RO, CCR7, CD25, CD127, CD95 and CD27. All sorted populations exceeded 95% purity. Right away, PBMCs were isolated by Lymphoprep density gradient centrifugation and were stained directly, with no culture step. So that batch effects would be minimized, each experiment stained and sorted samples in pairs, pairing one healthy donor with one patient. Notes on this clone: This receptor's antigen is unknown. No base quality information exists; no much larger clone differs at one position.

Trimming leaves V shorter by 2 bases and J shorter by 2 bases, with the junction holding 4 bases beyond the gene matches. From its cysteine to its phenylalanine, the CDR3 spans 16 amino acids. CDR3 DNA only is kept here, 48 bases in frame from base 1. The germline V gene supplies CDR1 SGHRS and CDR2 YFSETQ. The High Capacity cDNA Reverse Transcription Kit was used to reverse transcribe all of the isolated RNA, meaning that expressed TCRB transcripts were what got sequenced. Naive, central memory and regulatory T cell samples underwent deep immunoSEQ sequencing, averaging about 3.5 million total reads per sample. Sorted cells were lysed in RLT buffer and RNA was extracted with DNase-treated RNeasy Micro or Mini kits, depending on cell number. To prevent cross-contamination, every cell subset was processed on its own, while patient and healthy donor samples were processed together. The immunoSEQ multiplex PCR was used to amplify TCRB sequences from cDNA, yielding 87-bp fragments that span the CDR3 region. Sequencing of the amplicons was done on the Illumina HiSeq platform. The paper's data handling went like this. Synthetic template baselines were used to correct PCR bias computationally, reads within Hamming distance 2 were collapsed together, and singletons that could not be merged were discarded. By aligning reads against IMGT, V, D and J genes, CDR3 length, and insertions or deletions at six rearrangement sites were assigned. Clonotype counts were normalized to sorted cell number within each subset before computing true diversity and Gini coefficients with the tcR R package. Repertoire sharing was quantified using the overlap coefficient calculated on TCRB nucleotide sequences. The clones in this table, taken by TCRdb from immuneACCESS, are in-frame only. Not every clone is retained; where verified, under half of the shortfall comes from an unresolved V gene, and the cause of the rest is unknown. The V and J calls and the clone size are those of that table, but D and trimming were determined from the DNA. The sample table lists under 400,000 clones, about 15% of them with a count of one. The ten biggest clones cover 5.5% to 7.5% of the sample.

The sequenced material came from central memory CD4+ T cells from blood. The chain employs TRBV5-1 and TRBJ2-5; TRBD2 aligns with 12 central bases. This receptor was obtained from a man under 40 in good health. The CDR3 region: CASSFPSGGAQETQYF. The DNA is TGCGCCAGCAGCTTTCCTAGCGGGGGGGCTCAAGAGACCCAGTACTTC.